This record covers a single T cell receptor beta chain. The antigen is undetermined. This sample was included in a study of CXCR3-negative and CXCR3-positive naive CD8 T cells. The study, taken as a whole, reports: Comparably high diversity was seen in both naive subsets, and much lower diversity in memory CD8+ cells. In CXCR3-positive naive cells, the TRB CDR3s were more hydrophobic than in CXCR3-negative naive cells.

Every individual CD8+ T cell subset underwent sorting in triplicate at more than 250,000 cells apiece. Naivety in CD8+ T cells corresponded to a CD45RO-CCR7+CD27+CD95- phenotype. There are 14 residues in the CDR3. In germline, CDR1 is SGHNT, CDR2 YYREEE (reference sequence). In preparing the TRB cDNA libraries, 5' RACE with UMI labels was used. TCRdb re-called the 5' RACE reads and catalogs CDR3 proteins one per entry, DNA excluded. There are about 150,000 distinct CDR3 sequences in the sample, with 0.45% to 0.6% held by the top ten. Sequenced: naive CXCR3+ CD8+ T cells from blood. The subset here: CD45RO-CCR7+CD27+CD95- naive CD8+ T cells expressing CXCR3 (TNR3+). The genes are TRBV5-4 and TRBJ2-7; TCRdb designates TRBD2, a call that cannot be tested without DNA. The source of this sequence is a human donor in good health. Some clones in this sample may be carry-over from other donors' samples. CDR3: CASSLSLAIGEQYF.